This T cell receptor (beta chain) was retrieved from a study of T cells in Graves' hyperthyroidism and ophthalmopathy. Study context: At the time of initial diagnosis and before any treatment, peripheral blood was collected.

Amplification of TCR beta CDR3 regions used RNA as the template. Researchers ran a first-round RT-PCR on the TCR CDR3 using the HTBI primer set. Each CDR3 protein gets one entry after TCRdb re-called the multiplex PCR reads with MiXCR. The profile shows about half a million distinct CDR3 sequences, around 20% of them singletons. Uncontrolled infection, other autoimmune disease, pregnancy or lactation excluded patients. The CDR3 sequence is 11 residues long. Trimming removed 5 bases at V and 7 bases at J, with 11 bases between. CDR1 DFQATT and CDR2 SNEGSKA come from the germline V gene (reference sequence). This clonotype was counted many times. Its antigen remains unknown. Study-wide findings and caveats: Also found in blood were most expanded thyroid clonotypes above 0.001.

This chain uses TRBV20-1 with TRBJ1-1; TRBD1 is a possible D gene (6 bases). The sequenced sample was blood. This clonotype was obtained from a man aged 35 to 55 with Graves' ophthalmopathy. CDR3 in amino acids: CSADSRGEAFF. The CDR3 nucleotides read TGCAGTGCTGACAGCAGGGGTGAAGCTTTCTTT.